This T cell receptor beta chain was obtained from a study of T-cell reconstitution after alpha-beta-depleted transplantation in children (TCRdb year 2016). Regarding the research as a whole: Using TCR repertoire profiling, the study followed T-cell immune reconstitution in a quantitative way in children after TCRalphabeta/CD19-depleted allogeneic hematopoietic cell transplantation.

Library preparation employed PCR. Instrument used: Illumina HiSeq 2500. Molecular barcoding was employed in the preparation of TCR libraries, with unique molecular identifiers being used to normalize TCRbeta repertoire quantification. Through fastp at Q25 and MiXCR, TCRdb rebuilt clones from the public reads, retaining in-frame beta chains. CDR3 protein sequences are deduplicated, and each keeps its most common genes and DNA. The sample contains 130,000 or so distinct CDR3 sequences, more than 9.5% of them found a single time. The ten largest clonotypes hold more than 20% of the sample. Reading the label with the study, this specimen's treatment or condition is: allogeneic hematopoietic cell transplantation with graft depleted of TCRalphabeta T cells and CD19 B cells. TCRalphabeta/CD19-depleted allogeneic hematopoietic cell grafts were given to the transplant recipients, all of whom were children.

The investigation overall reported the following: In some patients, the high TCRbeta diversity seen at day 60 was put down to recipient T cells and intrathymic progenitors that had survived conditioning. The frequencies of hyperexpanded clones fell over the following months, and after one year, T-cell counts and TCRbeta diversity were mostly attributed to newly produced T cells. The apparently early recovery of alphabetaT-cell counts about two months after transplant reportedly depended on only several hundred rapidly expanded clones that came from non-depleted graft cells.

The CDR3 starts with the cysteine, ends with the phenylalanine, and has 15 residues. Only the CDR3 part of the read is kept: 45 bases, read in frame from the first base. Based on the germline V gene (reference sequence), the CDR1 and CDR2 sequences are DFQATT and SNEGSKA. Clipping removes 5 bases from V and 0 bases from J, with 7 as the unmatched junction base count. The table lists this clonotype with a few counts. The antigen this receptor binds is unknown. Per-nucleotide qualities are absent, and no much larger clonotype sits a single base away. Sequencing was performed on PBMCs, mostly from graft donor cells, taken 180 days after TCRalphabeta/CD19-depleted stem cell transplant. This clonotype was sampled from a girl less than two years old who had a stem cell transplant for combined immunodeficiency, so the T cells may come from the graft donor. The rearrangement combines TRBV20-1 with TRBJ1-2; a stretch of 9 junction bases matches TRBD1. CDR3 reads: CSAFKGQGSNYGYTF. The nucleotide sequence is TGCAGTGCTTTCAAGGGACAGGGCTCTAACTATGGCTACACCTTC.